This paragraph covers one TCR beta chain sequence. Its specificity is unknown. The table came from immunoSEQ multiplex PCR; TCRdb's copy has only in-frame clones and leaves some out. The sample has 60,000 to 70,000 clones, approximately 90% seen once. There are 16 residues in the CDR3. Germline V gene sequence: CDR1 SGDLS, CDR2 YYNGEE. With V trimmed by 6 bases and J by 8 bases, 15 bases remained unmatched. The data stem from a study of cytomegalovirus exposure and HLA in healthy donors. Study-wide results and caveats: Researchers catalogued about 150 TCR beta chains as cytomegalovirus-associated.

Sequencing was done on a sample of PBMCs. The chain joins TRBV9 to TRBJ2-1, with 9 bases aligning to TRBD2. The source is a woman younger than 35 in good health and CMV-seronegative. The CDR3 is CASTTSGSGGWDEQFF. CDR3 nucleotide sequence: TGTGCCAGCACCACCTCGGGGAGCGGGGGGTGGGATGAGCAGTTCTTC.